The clone carrying this T cell receptor beta chain was picked up many times. This specimen comes from a study of identical twins. cDNA molecules carried unique molecular identifiers, and template switching added a universal primer site. TCRdb reanalysed the 5' RACE reads using MiXCR and keeps one entry per CDR3 protein. The repertoire holds roughly 290,000 distinct CDR3 sequences, with nearly 9.5% as singletons. In every case, the donor was a healthy Caucasian. These data were also filed under a second study, of yellow fever vaccine responses in identical twins.

This sequence originates from a woman aged 18-29 years in good health. The sample was CD8+ T cells sorted from blood.

CDR3 sequence: CASSDSQGQGSPLHF. Here the CDR3 DNA reads TGTGCCAGCAGTGACTCCCAGGGACAGGGGTCACCCCTCCACTTT. The chain carries TRBV6-4 and TRBJ1-6; 10 bases fit TRBD1. J was trimmed by 10 bases and V by 0 bases; bases with no gene match: 3. CDR3 length equals 15 residues. In germline, CDR1 is MRHNA, CDR2 SNTAGT.